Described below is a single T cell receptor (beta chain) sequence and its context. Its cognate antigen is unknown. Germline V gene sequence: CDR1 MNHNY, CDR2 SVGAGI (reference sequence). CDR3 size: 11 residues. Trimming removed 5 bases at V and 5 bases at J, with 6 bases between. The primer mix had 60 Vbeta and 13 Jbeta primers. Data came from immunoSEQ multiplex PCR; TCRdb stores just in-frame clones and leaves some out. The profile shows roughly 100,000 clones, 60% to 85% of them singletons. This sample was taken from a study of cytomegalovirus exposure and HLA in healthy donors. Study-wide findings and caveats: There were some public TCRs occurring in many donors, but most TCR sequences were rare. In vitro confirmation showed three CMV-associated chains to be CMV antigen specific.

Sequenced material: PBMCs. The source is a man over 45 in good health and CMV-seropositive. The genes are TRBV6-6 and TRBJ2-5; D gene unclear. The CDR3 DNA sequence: TGTGCCAGCAGTCTTGTGGAGACCCAGTACTTC. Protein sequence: CASSLVETQYF.